The clone carrying this T cell receptor beta chain came up a few times. The table came from immunoSEQ multiplex PCR; TCRdb's copy has only in-frame clones and leaves some out. The data contain about 8,000 clones, roughly 76% of them singletons. This sample stems from a study of T cells after somatic rescue of genetic block. J gave up 3 bases and V 6 bases, and 6 bases lay outside the gene matches. The CDR3 runs 15 residues. Looked up from germline, CDR1 is MDHEN and CDR2 is SYDVKM. The sequenced sample was peripheral blood mononuclear cells (PBMCs). The gene calls are TRBV28 and TRBJ2-5; TRBD2 aligns across 11 bases. The receptor's source is a boy aged 10-17 years. The CDR3 is CASRSLLAGEETQYF. CDR3 in DNA: TGTGCCAGCAGGTCTTTACTAGCGGGAGAAGAGACCCAGTACTTC.